This T cell receptor beta chain was recovered during a study of cytomegalovirus exposure and HLA in healthy donors. The PCR made use of 60 Vbeta and 13 Jbeta primers. TCRdb's copy holds only in-frame clones and misses some; the assay was immunoSEQ multiplex PCR. This sample yields under 130,000 clones, of which approximately 12% are seen a single time; approximately 15% belongs to the top ten. Germline CDR1 reads MDHEN; CDR2 reads SYDVKM. There are 18 residues in the CDR3. Trimming took 2 bases from V and 4 from J; bases not matched to a gene: 9. Overall study findings and caveats: Per published reports, the classifier diagnosed cytomegalovirus status with high specificity and sensitivity. Later on, an analysis tied roughly 17,000 TCR beta sequences to HLA alleles at 0.05 false discovery rate. Trimming of TCR beta V- and J-genes showed a link, identified in a later analysis, to a missense DCLRE1C variant.

There are a few counts of this clone. Its antigen is unidentified. V gene TRBV28 combines with J gene TRBJ2-7; 15 nucleotides line up with TRBD2. The TCR comes from a middle-aged man in good health and CMV-seropositive. Sample: PBMCs. The CDR3 DNA reads TGTGCCAGCAGTTTACAATCCGGGACTAGCGGGAGGCGGTACGAGCAGTACTTC. It translates to CASSLQSGTSGRRYEQYF.